This TCR beta chain came from a study of beta chain features in type 1 diabetes. The germline gives CDR1 SGHDT, CDR2 YYEEEE. V was trimmed by 4 bases and J by 4 bases, leaving 9 bases between them. The CDR3 consists of 14 residues. This clone occurred a few times. Its antigen remains unknown. General study points: Across patients, naive, central memory and Treg TCRB repertoires exhibited apparently greater similarity than was observed across healthy donors.

Reverse transcribing all isolated RNA meant expressed TCRB transcripts were sequenced. The repertoire was sequenced with immunoSEQ multiplex PCR; TCRdb's copy has only in-frame clones and lacks some. The sample has just over 600,000 clones; about a sixth are singletons. Sequencing was done on a sample of naive CD4+ T cells from blood. This chain connects TRBV5-6 to TRBJ2-6; D unclear. The sequence was obtained from a man between 18 and 35 years old in good health. In DNA, the CDR3 is TGTGCCAGCAGCCCATCACCCGGGGCCAACGTCCTGACTTTC. The encoded protein is CASSPSPGANVLTF.